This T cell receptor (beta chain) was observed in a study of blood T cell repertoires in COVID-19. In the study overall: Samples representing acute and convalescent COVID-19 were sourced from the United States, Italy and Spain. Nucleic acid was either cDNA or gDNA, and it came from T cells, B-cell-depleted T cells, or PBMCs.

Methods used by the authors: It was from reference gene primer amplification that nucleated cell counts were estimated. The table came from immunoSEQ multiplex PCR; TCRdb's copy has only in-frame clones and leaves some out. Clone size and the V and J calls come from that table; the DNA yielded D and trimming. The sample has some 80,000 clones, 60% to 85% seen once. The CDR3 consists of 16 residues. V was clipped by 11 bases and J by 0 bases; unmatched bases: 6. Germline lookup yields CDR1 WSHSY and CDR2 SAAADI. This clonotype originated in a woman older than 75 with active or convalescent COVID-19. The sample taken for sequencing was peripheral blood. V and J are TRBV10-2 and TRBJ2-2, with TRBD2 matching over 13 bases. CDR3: CASRLAGGANTGELFF. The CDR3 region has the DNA TGCGCCTCCCGACTAGCGGGGGGTGCGAACACCGGGGAGCTGTTTTTT.